The rows below give T cell receptor beta chains drawn from one sample of a study of T cell responses to AZD1222 COVID-19 vaccine. Data came from immunoSEQ multiplex PCR; TCRdb stores just in-frame clones and leaves some out. Among around 120,000 clones listed, 88% were seen once. Specimen: peripheral blood, collected on day 0 of AZD1222 vaccination. The receptors shown here come from an adult in good health. Each CDR3 is given with its conserved first and last residue. The D gene is left open where the match is weak. The size field is filled for only some rows; it gives once, few, many or a size class.

DNA,CDR3,J,V,size,D
TGTGCCAGCAGCTGGGGGTCCCAGGGGCGGGCTCTTGGAGAGCAGTACTTC,CASSWGSQGRALGEQYF,TRBJ2-7,TRBV6-2/TRBV6-3,.,.
TGTGCCAGCAGAGAGTGGGGGCTGGGGACTGAAGCTTTCTTT,CASREWGLGTEAFF,TRBJ1-1,TRBV13,.,.
TGTGCCTGGAGGGCAGGGGTCACCGGGGAGCTGTTTTTT,CAWRAGVTGELFF,TRBJ2-2,TRBV30,.,.
TGTGCCAGCAGCCAAGGCCCTAGGACCGGGGGGTATAGCAATCAGCCCCAGCATTTT,CASSQGPRTGGYSNQPQHF,TRBJ1-5,TRBV4-2,.,.
TGTGCCAGCAGTGAAGCCCGGACTAGTTTCACAGATACGCAGTATTTT,CASSEARTSFTDTQYF,TRBJ2-3,TRBV25-1,.,TRBD2
TGTGCCAGCAGTCGGGCGGGGTACGAGCAGTACTTC,CASSRAGYEQYF,TRBJ2-7,TRBV6-1,.,.
TGTGCCAGTAGTTTCGGGACTAGCGGGCCCACAGATACGCAGTATTTT,CASSFGTSGPTDTQYF,TRBJ2-3,TRBV19,.,TRBD2
TGTGCCAGCAGTTACTCGGCCGGACAGGGACGGGGTGAGACCCAGTACTTC,CASSYSAGQGRGETQYF,TRBJ2-5,TRBV6-2/TRBV6-3,.,TRBD1
TGTGCCTGGAGTCTAGGATACGGGGCGACGAACACTGAAGCTTTCTTT,CAWSLGYGATNTEAFF,TRBJ1-1,TRBV30,.,.
TGTGCCAGCAGTTACTCGGGGGGGTGGCAGGATACGCAGTATTTT,CASSYSGGWQDTQYF,TRBJ2-3,TRBV6-6,.,TRBD2
TGCGCCAGCAGCTTGAATAGCGGTACCTTTGAAAAACTGTTTTTT,CASSLNSGTFEKLFF,TRBJ1-4,TRBV5-1,.,.
TGTGCCAGCAGTTACGGCTCTGGGGCCAACGTCCTGACTTTC,CASSYGSGANVLTF,TRBJ2-6,TRBV6-2/TRBV6-3,.,.
TGTGCCAGCAGTTTACCGGGACCCACTGAAGCTTTCTTT,CASSLPGPTEAFF,TRBJ1-1,TRBV28,.,.
TGTGCCACCAGTGACGGCGGGGCGTCCTACAATGAGCAGTTCTTC,CATSDGGASYNEQFF,TRBJ2-1,TRBV24-1,.,.
TGCAGCGTTGCTCCGGGACAGAACACTGAAGCTTTCTTT,CSVAPGQNTEAFF,TRBJ1-1,TRBV29-1,once,.